Listed below are T cell receptor beta chains from one sample, sequenced in a study of Graves' ophthalmopathy and Graves' hyperthyroidism. MiXCR was run by TCRdb on the multiplex PCR reads, yielding one entry per CDR3 protein. The table includes approximately 210,000 distinct CDR3 sequences, roughly 29% detected once. Sequenced sample: peripheral blood. The source of these receptors is a man over 45 with Graves' ophthalmopathy. The CDR3 runs from the conserved cysteine through the conserved F or W. Each record gives: D gene, V gene, J gene, clone size, CDR3 protein, CDR3 DNA. D genes are given only for firm matches. Size is stated for part of the rows, as once, few or many counts, or as a class when the clone is expanded.

d_gene: .; v_gene: TRBV28; j_gene: TRBJ2-7; abundance: .; CDR3aa: CATDNPGPPYEQYF; CDR3nt: TGTGCCACCGACAATCCGGGACCGCCCTACGAGCAGTACTTC
d_gene: .; v_gene: TRBV6-1; j_gene: TRBJ1-3; abundance: many; CDR3aa: CASSEGFSSGNTIYF; CDR3nt: TGTGCCAGCAGTGAAGGCTTCAGCTCTGGAAACACCATATATTTT
d_gene: TRBD2; v_gene: TRBV20-1; j_gene: TRBJ2-2; abundance: many; CDR3aa: CSARDMGGGLLNTGELFF; CDR3nt: TGCAGTGCTAGAGATATGGGGGGGGGACTGCTGAACACCGGGGAGCTGTTTTTT
d_gene: .; v_gene: TRBV10-1; j_gene: TRBJ2-2; abundance: .; CDR3aa: CASSVIRTGELFF; CDR3nt: TGCGCCAGCAGCGTTATCAGGACCGGGGAGCTGTTTTTT
d_gene: .; v_gene: TRBV28; j_gene: TRBJ2-2; abundance: many; CDR3aa: CASSLLGQNTGELFF; CDR3nt: TGTGCCAGCAGTTTATTGGGCCAAAACACCGGGGAGCTGTTTTTT
d_gene: .; v_gene: TRBV7-9; j_gene: TRBJ2-7; abundance: .; CDR3aa: CASTKSGGSYEQYF; CDR3nt: TGTGCCAGCACCAAAAGCGGTGGCTCCTACGAGCAGTACTTC
d_gene: TRBD2; v_gene: TRBV15; j_gene: TRBJ2-2; abundance: many; CDR3aa: CATSRDMREGPGELFF; CDR3nt: TGTGCCACCAGCAGAGATATGCGGGAGGGCCCCGGGGAGCTGTTTTTT
d_gene: .; v_gene: TRBV12-3/TRBV12-4; j_gene: TRBJ1-6; abundance: many; CDR3aa: CASSLVGANSPLHF; CDR3nt: TGTGCCAGCAGTTTAGTGGGGGCCAATTCACCCCTCCACTTT
d_gene: .; v_gene: TRBV29-1; j_gene: TRBJ2-2; abundance: many; CDR3aa: CSVERSNTGELFF; CDR3nt: TGCAGCGTTGAACGATCGAACACCGGGGAGCTGTTTTTT
d_gene: TRBD1; v_gene: TRBV11-2; j_gene: TRBJ2-7; abundance: many; CDR3aa: CASSLGTLGGGTYEQYF; CDR3nt: TGTGCCAGCAGCTTAGGTACCCTAGGGGGCGGTACCTACGAGCAGTACTTC
d_gene: .; v_gene: TRBV28; j_gene: TRBJ2-4; abundance: many; CDR3aa: CASSATLLLAKNIQYF; CDR3nt: TGTGCCAGCAGTGCTACACTTCTCTTAGCCAAAAACATTCAGTACTTC
d_gene: .; v_gene: TRBV29-1; j_gene: TRBJ2-2; abundance: many; CDR3aa: CSVVEGNTGELFF; CDR3nt: TGCAGCGTTGTTGAGGGGAACACCGGGGAGCTGTTTTTT
d_gene: .; v_gene: TRBV6-2/TRBV6-3; j_gene: TRBJ1-2; abundance: many; CDR3aa: CASSYSSYGYTF; CDR3nt: TGTGCCAGCAGTTACTCAAGCTATGGCTACACCTTC
d_gene: .; v_gene: TRBV5-1; j_gene: TRBJ2-7; abundance: many; CDR3aa: CASSLGPSVSYEQYF; CDR3nt: TGCGCCAGCAGCTTGGGGCCTAGCGTATCCTACGAGCAGTACTTC
d_gene: .; v_gene: TRBV6-5; j_gene: TRBJ2-7; abundance: many; CDR3aa: CASRPVRVYEQYF; CDR3nt: TGTGCCAGCAGACCGGTACGGGTGTACGAGCAGTACTTC
d_gene: TRBD1; v_gene: TRBV27; j_gene: TRBJ1-1; abundance: .; CDR3aa: CASSLFAGTGTEAFF; CDR3nt: TGTGCCAGCAGTTTATTCGCCGGGACAGGCACTGAAGCTTTCTTT
d_gene: .; v_gene: TRBV10-2; j_gene: TRBJ1-5; abundance: many; CDR3aa: CASIKNNQPQHF; CDR3nt: TGCGCCAGCATTAAGAACAATCAGCCCCAGCATTTT
d_gene: .; v_gene: TRBV20-1; j_gene: TRBJ1-3; abundance: .; CDR3aa: CSARDGVRPGNTIYF; CDR3nt: TGCAGTGCTAGAGACGGGGTCCGCCCTGGAAACACCATATATTTT
d_gene: TRBD1; v_gene: TRBV14; j_gene: TRBJ2-7; abundance: many; CDR3aa: CASSQDSSGQGIPYEQYF; CDR3nt: TGTGCCAGCAGCCAAGATTCTTCGGGACAGGGGATACCCTACGAGCAGTACTTC
d_gene: .; v_gene: TRBV20-1; j_gene: TRBJ2-5; abundance: .; CDR3aa: CSASPSRGTDGTQYF; CDR3nt: TGCAGTGCTAGCCCAAGCCGGGGGACCGACGGGACCCAGTACTTC
d_gene: .; v_gene: TRBV27; j_gene: TRBJ2-4; abundance: many; CDR3aa: CASSPWAKNIQYF; CDR3nt: TGTGCCAGCAGTCCCTGGGCCAAAAACATTCAGTACTTC
d_gene: TRBD1; v_gene: TRBV20-1; j_gene: TRBJ1-3; abundance: .; CDR3aa: CSAHTGGKVGNTIYF; CDR3nt: TGCAGTGCACACACAGGGGGCAAGGTTGGAAACACCATATATTTT
d_gene: .; v_gene: TRBV18; j_gene: TRBJ2-7; abundance: many; CDR3aa: CASSPATTYEQYF; CDR3nt: TGTGCCAGCTCACCAGCGACAACCTACGAGCAGTACTTC
d_gene: .; v_gene: TRBV6-1; j_gene: TRBJ2-5; abundance: many; CDR3aa: CASSLNSGEVETQYF; CDR3nt: TGTGCCAGCAGTCTCAATTCAGGGGAGGTAGAGACCCAGTACTTC
d_gene: TRBD2; v_gene: TRBV20-1; j_gene: TRBJ2-7; abundance: .; CDR3aa: CSAREPGLESAEQYF; CDR3nt: TGCAGTGCTAGAGAACCGGGACTAGAATCCGCCGAGCAGTACTTC
d_gene: TRBD1; v_gene: TRBV6-6; j_gene: TRBJ2-7; abundance: many; CDR3aa: CASSRQGAGEQYF; CDR3nt: TGTGCCAGCTCACGACAGGGGGCAGGCGAGCAGTACTTC
d_gene: TRBD2; v_gene: TRBV7-2; j_gene: TRBJ2-1; abundance: many; CDR3aa: CASSLGGLAGIYNEQFF; CDR3nt: TGTGCCAGCAGCTTAGGGGGACTAGCGGGGATATACAATGAGCAGTTCTTC
d_gene: TRBD1; v_gene: TRBV20-1; j_gene: TRBJ2-6; abundance: many; CDR3aa: CSAMPTGVGANVLTF; CDR3nt: TGCAGTGCCATGCCTACAGGGGTCGGGGCCAACGTCCTGACTTTC
d_gene: .; v_gene: TRBV10-3; j_gene: TRBJ2-7; abundance: many; CDR3aa: CAISEVENAYEQYF; CDR3nt: TGTGCCATCAGTGAGGTGGAAAACGCCTACGAGCAGTACTTC
d_gene: .; v_gene: TRBV6-1; j_gene: TRBJ2-4; abundance: many; CDR3aa: CASSRPGGYIQYF; CDR3nt: TGTGCCAGCAGCCGCCCAGGCGGGTACATTCAGTACTTC
d_gene: .; v_gene: TRBV28; j_gene: TRBJ1-1; abundance: .; CDR3aa: CASSPTVIYTEAFF; CDR3nt: TGTGCCAGCAGTCCGACCGTGATCTACACTGAAGCTTTCTTT
d_gene: TRBD2; v_gene: TRBV28; j_gene: TRBJ2-5; abundance: many; CDR3aa: CASSTRTSGLGETQYF; CDR3nt: TGTGCCAGCAGTACCCGGACTAGCGGGTTGGGGGAGACCCAGTACTTC
d_gene: .; v_gene: TRBV12-3/TRBV12-4; j_gene: TRBJ2-4; abundance: many; CDR3aa: CASSLGLANIQYF; CDR3nt: TGTGCCAGCAGTTTGGGGCTAGCTAACATTCAGTACTTC
d_gene: .; v_gene: TRBV6-1; j_gene: TRBJ1-2; abundance: .; CDR3aa: CASGLGYGYTF; CDR3nt: TGTGCCAGCGGACTGGGCTATGGCTACACCTTC
d_gene: .; v_gene: TRBV12-5; j_gene: TRBJ2-7; abundance: many; CDR3aa: CASGLGTGQEQYF; CDR3nt: TGTGCTAGTGGTTTGGGGACTGGACAGGAGCAGTACTTC
d_gene: .; v_gene: TRBV12-3/TRBV12-4; j_gene: TRBJ1-6; abundance: .; CDR3aa: CASSLGIASYNSPLHF; CDR3nt: TGTGCCAGCAGTTTAGGGATCGCGTCTTATAATTCACCCCTCCACTTT
d_gene: TRBD1; v_gene: TRBV11-2; j_gene: TRBJ2-7; abundance: many; CDR3aa: CASSLGQGMAYEQYF; CDR3nt: TGTGCCAGCAGCTTAGGACAGGGGATGGCCTACGAGCAGTACTTC
d_gene: .; v_gene: TRBV11-2; j_gene: TRBJ2-5; abundance: many; CDR3aa: CASSLEGLETQYF; CDR3nt: TGTGCCAGCAGCTTAGAGGGTCTCGAGACCCAGTACTTC
d_gene: .; v_gene: TRBV19; j_gene: TRBJ2-7; abundance: many; CDR3aa: CASSPGILGSYEQYF; CDR3nt: TGTGCCAGTAGTCCGGGGATACTGGGATCCTACGAGCAGTACTTC
d_gene: .; v_gene: TRBV4-1; j_gene: TRBJ2-7; abundance: many; CDR3aa: CASSLVFSGDMEQYF; CDR3nt: TGCGCCAGCAGCCTCGTCTTTAGCGGTGATATGGAGCAGTACTTC
d_gene: TRBD1; v_gene: TRBV24-1; j_gene: TRBJ2-5; abundance: many; CDR3aa: CATSETTGGTKTQYF; CDR3nt: TGTGCCACCAGTGAGACGACAGGGGGCACTAAGACCCAGTACTTC